This TCR beta chain was profiled in a study of post-analysis software for immune sequencing data. Study results and caveats: Five TRBV segments, including TRBV5-6, TRBV5-1 and TRBV20-1, were more frequent in patients than controls.

This clonotype was seen a handful of times. Its antigen remains unknown. The authors incorporated unique molecular identifiers into the TCR beta cDNA libraries. One entry per CDR3 protein, called by TCRdb with MiXCR from the PCR reads. The sample has a few hundred thousand distinct CDR3 sequences, around 36% seen once. Trimming shortened V by 1 base and J by 2 bases, and 9 bases separated the two germline ends. The CDR3 covers 14 residues. CDR1 and CDR2 from the germline V gene are MGHDK and SYGVNS. The chain employs TRBV25-1 and TRBJ2-7; no clear D gene. This TCR was sampled from a girl aged 2-17 years with multiple sclerosis. The source material was blood. The DNA for the CDR3 is TGTGCCAGCAGTGAATTGGTCAGAACCTACGAGCAGTACTTC. As protein: CASSELVRTYEQYF.